Each of the 9 T cell receptor beta chains below was sequenced from the same sample in a study of beta chain features in type 1 diabetes. Expressed TCRB transcripts were sequenced because the isolated RNA had all been reverse transcribed beforehand. The method was immunoSEQ multiplex PCR; TCRdb's version includes in-frame clones alone and lacks a portion of them. The sample records about 270,000 clones, roughly 15% being singletons. The specimen was naive CD4+ T cells from blood. These TCRs come from a woman aged 35 to 49 in good health.

V gene TRBV9 combines with J gene TRBJ1-1; D may be TRBD1 (5 bases). Germline CDR1 SGDLS, CDR2 YYNGEE. This CDR3 comprises 16 residues. Trimming took 0 bases from V and 11 from J, leaving 23 bases between them. The CDR3 region has the DNA TGTGCCAGCAGCGTAGAGGCAGCCCCCTACCAGGGAACGGCTTTCTTT. Its translation: CASSVEAAPYQGTAFF.

This rearrangement joins TRBV15 to TRBJ2-7; tentative D call: TRBD1 (5 bases). The CDR3 length is 17 residues. Deletions cut 0 bases from V and 6 bases from J, with 21 bases between. The germline gives CDR1 LNHNV, CDR2 YYDKDF (reference sequence). CDR3 coding DNA: TGTGCCACCAGCAGAGAGTCGACAGATAGACGGCGCGGCGAGCAGTACTTC. Translating it yields CATSRESTDRRRGEQYF.

The rearrangement joins TRBV6-6 to TRBJ1-4, with a possible D match to TRBD1 (5 bases). Trimming left V 5 bases short and J 8 bases short, with 21 bases between. The CDR3 has 16 amino acids. CDR1 MNHNY and CDR2 SVGAGI come from the germline V gene (reference sequence). This chain's CDR3 is CASSPSGQGTREKLFF. CDR3 nucleotide sequence: TGTGCCAGCAGTCCTTCCGGGCAGGGTACTCGGGAAAAACTGTTTTTT.

The chain employs TRBV7-9 and TRBJ2-3; 10 bases are shared with TRBD1. Germline CDR1 and CDR2: SEHNR and FQNEAQ (reference sequence). V was clipped by 2 bases and J by 7 bases; unmatched bases: 12. The CDR3 has 17 residues. CDR3 protein: CASSLTRPGQGTYTQYF. The CDR3 region has the DNA TGTGCCAGCAGCTTAACTCGACCGGGACAGGGGACGTATACGCAGTATTTT.

The chain carries TRBV6-6 and TRBJ1-2, with 7 bases lining up with TRBD1. This CDR3 comprises 13 residues. CDR1 is MNHNY and CDR2 is SVGAGI in the germline V gene (reference sequence). The trim removed 6 bases at V and 2 bases at J, leaving 3 bases unmatched. CDR3 in DNA: TGTGCCAGCAGCCAGACAGGGAACTATGGCTACACCTTC. Its translation: CASSQTGNYGYTF.

The CDR3 sequence: CASRGTGTYEQYF. The CDR3 DNA reads as TGTGCCAGTAGAGGGACAGGGACCTACGAGCAGTACTTC. The J gene is TRBJ2-7, the V gene TRBV19; 9 nucleotides agree with TRBD1. V shed 6 bases and J 2 bases; nucleotides not matched to a gene: 2. The CDR3 loop spans 13 amino acids. Looked up from germline, CDR1 is LNHDA and CDR2 is SQIVND (reference sequence).

The chain uses TRBV2 and TRBJ2-6; D might be TRBD1 (7 bases). Deletions cut 8 bases from V and 2 bases from J, with 13 bases between. Germline lookup yields CDR1 SNHLY and CDR2 FYNNEI. The CDR3 loop spans 15 amino acids. The chain's CDR3 is CASYQGEAGANVLTF. The DNA for the CDR3 is TGTGCCAGCTATCAGGGGGAGGCTGGGGCCAACGTCCTGACTTTC. Complete variable domain (other parts from reference TRBV2 and TRBJ2-6): EPEVTQTPSHQVTQMGQEVILRCVPISNHLYFYWYRQILGQKVEFLVSFYNNEISEKSEIFDDQFSVERPDGSNFTLKIRSTKLEDSAMYFCASYQGEAGANVLTFGAGSRLTVL.

The chain is built from TRBV28 and TRBJ2-1, with 11 nucleotides matching TRBD2. CDR3 size: 16 residues. CDR1 MDHEN and CDR2 SYDVKM come from the germline V gene. V lost 5 bases to trimming and J lost 6 bases; unmatched junction nucleotides: 9. The CDR3 sequence is CASSHHGTSGINEQFF. The CDR3 DNA is TGTGCCAGCAGTCACCACGGGACTAGCGGTATCAATGAGCAGTTCTTC.

The sample holds a few counts of this clone. The chain combines TRBV5-1 with TRBJ2-3, with D tentatively TRBD1 (5 bases). Trimming pared 4 bases from V and 3 bases from J, leaving 12 bases between. The CDR3 sequence is 14 residues long. Germline CDR1 reads SGHRS; CDR2 reads YFSETQ. The CDR3 coding sequence is TGCGCCAGCAGCGGTGAACCAGGGACAGATACGCAGTATTTT. Translated: CASSGEPGTDTQYF.